The 25 T cell receptor beta chains given below trace back to one sample, sequenced in a study of cytomegalovirus exposure and HLA in healthy donors. With 60 Vbeta and 13 Jbeta primers, the PCR was carried out. Assay used: immunoSEQ multiplex PCR; TCRdb lists only in-frame clones, some missing. Among approximately 84,000 clones listed, roughly 77% were seen once. Sequences were obtained from PBMCs. Receptor source: a middle-aged man in good health and CMV-seronegative.

This chain links TRBV12-2 with TRBJ1-5; the D call TRBD1 from the table was never checked on the DNA. TRBV12-2 is a recognized pseudogene. CDR3 length equals 14 residues. The CDR3 nucleotides read TGTGCAAGTCGCTTCGACAGGGTAGAACAGCCCCAGCATTTT. This codes for CASRFDRVEQPQHF.

V usage is TRBV21-1 and J usage is TRBJ1-2; the table's D call, TRBD1, was not checked against the DNA. TRBV21-1 is a pseudogene. The CDR3 is 16 residues long. The CDR3 bases are TGTGCCAGCAGCCCTCCCCTCCGGGACACACTCTATGGCTACACCTTC. Residues: CASSPPLRDTLYGYTF.

The V and J genes are TRBV7-9 and TRBJ2-7, with 9 bases aligning to TRBD1. The CDR3 covers 14 residues. V was pared by 8 bases and J by 2 bases, with 7 bases of the junction left unmatched. The germline V gene encodes CDR1 SEHNR and CDR2 FQNEAQ (reference sequence). In DNA, the CDR3 is TGTGCCAGCGCCTCCGGGACAGGGACCTACGAGCAGTACTTC. Its protein is CASASGTGTYEQYF. Full variable domain (rest looked up from reference TRBV7-9 and TRBJ2-7): DTGVSQNPRHKITKRGQNVTFRCDPISEHNRLYWYRQTLGQGPEFLTYFQNEAQLEKSRLLSDRFSAERPKGSFSTLEIQRTEQGDSAMYLCASASGTGTYEQYFGPGTRLTVT.

J is TRBJ2-2 and V is TRBV30, with TRBD1 matching over 8 bases. CDR3 size: 15 residues. Germline V gene data show CDR1 as GTSNPN and CDR2 as SVGIG (reference sequence). The V segment lost 1 base and the J segment 7 bases; nucleotides outside the gene matches: 8. The CDR3 sequence is CAWSGIRGLGGELFF. DNA of the CDR3: TGTGCCTGGAGTGGAATCAGGGGGCTGGGCGGGGAGCTGTTTTTT.

The chain uses TRBV19 and TRBJ1-1; D might be TRBD1 (6 bases). Germline lookup yields CDR1 LNHDA and CDR2 SQIVND (reference sequence). This CDR3 has 14 residues. Trimming shortened V by 6 bases and J by 1 base, and 12 bases separated the two germline ends. The CDR3 is CASSPGAENTEAFF. CDR3 coding DNA: TGTGCCAGTAGCCCAGGGGCTGAGAACACTGAAGCTTTCTTT.

The rearrangement uses TRBV5-1 and TRBJ1-4, with a tentative D call TRBD1 (6 bases). Trimming took 0 bases from V and 2 from J, leaving 8 bases between them. Germline values: CDR1 SGHRS, CDR2 YFSETQ. The CDR3 contains 15 residues. The CDR3 protein is CASSLGTATNEKLFF. CDR3 DNA sequence: TGCGCCAGCAGCTTGGGGACAGCCACTAATGAAAAACTGTTTTTT.

V usage is TRBV7-8 and J usage is TRBJ1-6; maybe TRBD1 (6 bases). The CDR3 is 16 amino acids. Germline CDR1 is SGHVS and CDR2 is FQNEAQ. V lost 2 bases and J 5 bases, leaving 13 bases between the germline ends. As DNA, the CDR3 is TGTGCCAGCAGCTTACCTGGCGGACAGAATAATTCACCCCTCCACTTT. It encodes CASSLPGGQNNSPLHF.

This chain connects TRBV9 to TRBJ2-5, with 11 bases identical to TRBD2. CDR1 is SGDLS, CDR2 YYNGEE, per germline. The ends lost 3 bases at V and 3 bases at J; junction bases unmatched: 1. This CDR3 comprises 14 residues. The CDR3 nucleotides are TGTGCCAGCAGCGCGGGACTAGCGGAAGAGACCCAGTACTTC. This translates into CASSAGLAEETQYF.

The chain combines TRBV5-1 with TRBJ1-1; weak D call: TRBD1 (6 bases). CDR3 length: 15 amino acids. Germline lookup yields CDR1 SGHRS and CDR2 YFSETQ. Trimming stripped 4 bases from V and 0 bases from J, with 13 bases between. The CDR3 nucleotides read TGCGCCAGCAGCGCCGGGACAAATGTGAACACTGAAGCTTTCTTT. It yields the protein CASSAGTNVNTEAFF.

This clone was counted once. The chain is built from TRBV12-5 and TRBJ1-1; D ambiguous. Germline V lookup: CDR1 LGHNT, CDR2 FRNRAP. The length of the CDR3 is 16 residues. Trimming took off 0 bases at V and 3 bases at J, with 14 bases between the two ends. CDR3 in amino acids: CASGLVHGGLDTEAFF. The CDR3 DNA reads TGTGCTAGTGGTTTGGTGCATGGAGGGTTGGACACTGAAGCTTTCTTT.

The chain is built from TRBV5-8 and TRBJ2-3; a possible D gene is TRBD1 (5 bases). Germline CDR1 and CDR2: SGHTS and YDEGEE. This CDR3 spans 14 amino acids. V lost 1 base to trimming and J lost 0 bases, with 6 bases between them. This CDR3 is CASSLQGSTDTQYF. As DNA, the CDR3 is TGTGCCAGCAGCTTGCAGGGCAGCACAGATACGCAGTATTTT.

V and J are TRBV29-1 and TRBJ2-7, with 10 bases aligning to TRBD2. CDR3 length: 15 amino acids. V shed 4 bases, J shed 7 bases, and the junction held 13 bases outside the gene matches. Germline CDR1 reads SQVTM; CDR2 reads ANQGSEA. The CDR3 DNA reads TGCAGCGTTGTGTGGACTAGCGGATCCTTACGGGAGCAGTACTTC. The encoded protein is CSVVWTSGSLREQYF.

The V gene is TRBV19, the J gene TRBJ1-2, with D unresolved. V lost 0 bases and J 7 bases, leaving 12 bases between the germline ends. This CDR3 is 14 amino acids long. Germline CDR1 and CDR2: LNHDA and SQIVND (reference sequence). The CDR3 region has the DNA TGTGCCAGTAGTATAGATGGAAGGAGCCCTGGCTACACCTTC. It is translated as CASSIDGRSPGYTF.

V is TRBV27 and J is TRBJ2-2; D is uncertain. Germline V gene sequence: CDR1 MNHEY, CDR2 SMNVEV (reference sequence). Deletions cut 8 bases from V and 1 base from J, with 8 bases between. The CDR3 runs 13 residues. The DNA of the CDR3 is TGTGCCAGCCTCCCCGGGAACACCGGGGAGCTGTTTTTT. Encoded protein: CASLPGNTGELFF.

The V gene is TRBV19, the J gene TRBJ1-1; 7 bases line up with TRBD1. The V segment lost 9 bases and the J segment 0 bases; nucleotides outside the gene matches: 13. This CDR3 contains 16 residues. Germline CDR1 reads LNHDA; CDR2 reads SQIVND (reference sequence). CDR3 sequence reads: CASETGIDRMNTEAFF. CDR3 coding DNA: TGTGCCAGCGAGACAGGGATAGATAGAATGAACACTGAAGCTTTCTTT.

The chain combines TRBV20-1 with TRBJ1-1; no clear D. Germline CDR1 and CDR2: DFQATT and SNEGSKA (reference sequence). There are 11 residues in the CDR3. V gave up 2 bases and J gave up 2 bases, with 3 bases separating them. The CDR3 sequence: CSARQNTEAFF. The CDR3 bases are TGCAGTGCTAGACAAAACACTGAAGCTTTCTTT.

The chain links TRBV7-8 to TRBJ2-7, with D possibly matching TRBD1 (5 bases). This CDR3 spans 13 amino acids. V lost 2 bases, J lost 6 bases, and 11 bases lay in between. Germline V lookup: CDR1 SGHVS, CDR2 FQNEAQ. The CDR3 here is CASSLLQGSEQYF. The CDR3 nucleotides read TGTGCCAGCAGCTTACTCCAGGGATCCGAGCAGTACTTC.

This chain links TRBV30 with TRBJ2-5, with 8 bases that match TRBD1. Per the germline V gene, CDR1 is GTSNPN and CDR2 is SVGIG (reference sequence). The length of the CDR3 is 13 residues. J lost 4 bases, V lost 4 bases, and 5 bases had no gene match. The CDR3 sequence is CAWNLRGPETQYF. CDR3 in DNA: TGTGCCTGGAACCTCAGGGGGCCAGAGACCCAGTACTTC.

The chain joins TRBV7-9 to TRBJ2-7; D is uncertain. Germline V lookup: CDR1 SEHNR, CDR2 FQNEAQ (reference sequence). Trimming shortened V by 2 bases and J by 3 bases, and 5 bases separated the two germline ends. The CDR3 is 12 residues long. CDR3 sequence (DNA): TGTGCCAGCAGCTTAAGTAGCTACGAGCAGTACTTC. This translates into CASSLSSYEQYF.

The genes are TRBV6-5 and TRBJ2-2, with 9 bases matching TRBD1. Germline V CDR1 and CDR2: MNHEY, SVGAGI. Trimming at V came to 6 bases and at J to 3 bases, leaving 5 bases not matched to a gene. The CDR3 contains 15 residues. CDR3 loop: CASSQGQGHTGELFF. In nucleotides, the CDR3 is TGTGCCAGCAGCCAGGGACAGGGCCACACCGGGGAGCTGTTTTTT.

The rearrangement uses TRBV27 and TRBJ2-5; TRBD1 matches at 9 bases. The ends lost 6 bases at V and 2 bases at J; junction bases unmatched: 4. The CDR3 contains 14 residues. Germline CDR1 MNHEY, CDR2 SMNVEV (reference sequence). DNA of the CDR3: TGTGCCAGCAGCGTAGACAGGGGGCAAGAGACCCAGTACTTC. It specifies CASSVDRGQETQYF.

The chain links TRBV7-2 to TRBJ2-2; the D is unclear. V lost 2 bases and J 8 bases, leaving 3 bases between the germline ends. Per germline, CDR1 SGHTA and CDR2 FQGNSA. The CDR3 runs to 11 residues. The CDR3 DNA is TGTGCCAGCAGCTTACTGGGGGAGCTGTTTTTT. It encodes CASSLLGELFF.

The chain joins TRBV7-2 to TRBJ2-7; D unclear. The V gene's germline CDR1 is SGHTA and CDR2 FQGNSA. V was shortened by 1 base and J by 3 bases, with 10 bases between the two germline ends. CDR3 size: 14 residues. The CDR3: CASSLGSLDYEQYF. The CDR3 nucleotides read TGTGCCAGCAGCTTAGGGAGCCTAGACTACGAGCAGTACTTC.

The V and J genes are TRBV6-6 and TRBJ2-3, with 8 bases identical to TRBD2. The CDR3 covers 15 residues. Germline V gives CDR1 MNHNY, CDR2 SVGAGI (reference sequence). The ends lost 6 bases at V and 2 bases at J; junction bases unmatched: 7. The CDR3 here is CASSLGGGYTDTQYF. CDR3 DNA sequence: TGTGCCAGCAGCCTCGGGGGGGGTTACACAGATACGCAGTATTTT.

The chain has TRBV27 and TRBJ2-1; TRBD2 is a possible D gene (5 bases). V gave up 8 bases and J gave up 7 bases, with 24 bases separating them. The V gene's germline CDR1 is MNHEY and CDR2 SMNVEV (reference sequence). The CDR3 covers 16 residues. CDR3 DNA sequence: TGTGCCAGCGGGTACCTAACTAGACGGTCCGGGAATGAGCAGTTCTTC. Protein sequence: CASGYLTRRSGNEQFF.